Below, 19 T cell receptor beta chains from the same sample are listed, as sequenced in a study of T cell responses to AZD1222 COVID-19 vaccine. Repertoires were generated with immunoSEQ multiplex PCR, while TCRdb's copy carries only in-frame clones and drops some. Of 90,000 to 120,000 clones detected, more than 75% appear once; the ten largest clones hold 3.3%. The sample here was peripheral blood, taken 28 days after the second dose of the MenACWY control vaccine. Source of these receptors: an adult who received the MenACWY meningococcal vaccine as a control.

This chain uses TRBV5-1 with TRBJ1-2, with D hard to call. Per the germline V gene, CDR1 is SGHRS and CDR2 is YFSETQ. The V end was cut by 0 bases, the J end by 5 bases, with 8 bases between. The CDR3 sequence is 13 residues long. CDR3 bases: TGCGCCAGCAGCTTGGAAGGGCAGTATGGCTACACCTTC. Its protein product is CASSLEGQYGYTF. The full variable domain, in which reference TRBV5-1 and TRBJ1-2 provide the parts outside the CDR3, is KAGVTQTPRYLIKTRGQQVTLSCSPISGHRSVSWYQQTPGQGLQFLFEYFSETQRNKGNFPGRFSGRQFSNSRSEMNVSTLELGDSALYLCASSLEGQYGYTFGSGTRLTVV.

The J gene is TRBJ1-6, the V gene TRBV5-1, with 7 nucleotides matching TRBD1. This CDR3 region has 16 residues. Losses at the gene ends were 3 bases for V and 3 bases for J; bases not matched to a gene: 6. Germline V CDR1 and CDR2: SGHRS, YFSETQ. The CDR3 sequence: CASSSGTAHYNSPLHF. In DNA, the CDR3 is TGCGCCAGCAGCTCCGGGACAGCCCACTATAATTCACCCCTCCACTTT. The whole variable domain, remainder taken from reference TRBV5-1 and TRBJ1-6, is KAGVTQTPRYLIKTRGQQVTLSCSPISGHRSVSWYQQTPGQGLQFLFEYFSETQRNKGNFPGRFSGRQFSNSRSEMNVSTLELGDSALYLCASSSGTAHYNSPLHFGNGTRLTVT.

The J gene is TRBJ1-1, the V gene TRBV4-2, with TRBD1 identical over 8 bases. CDR3 length equals 14 residues. The V gene end was trimmed by 1 base and the J gene end by 5 bases; junction bases not matched to a gene: 3. Germline CDR1 reads LGHNA; CDR2 reads YNFKEQ. The CDR3 is CASSQATGGTEAFF. DNA of the CDR3: TGTGCCAGCAGCCAAGCCACAGGGGGGACTGAAGCTTTCTTT.

The rearrangement joins TRBV5-4 to TRBJ1-2; maybe TRBD1 (5 bases). Trimming shortened V by 1 base and J by 5 bases, and 21 bases separated the two germline ends. The V gene's germline CDR1 is SGHNT and CDR2 YYREEE (reference sequence). The CDR3 contains 17 residues. The CDR3 DNA reads TGTGCCAGCAGCTTGAGTGTGGGCAGGGCTAGAATGTATGGCTACACCTTC. Its protein is CASSLSVGRARMYGYTF.

The count of this clone is one. The CDR3 spells CASSETDNEQFF. Here the CDR3 DNA reads TGTGCCAGCAGTGAGACTGACAATGAGCAGTTCTTC. This chain connects TRBV6-1 to TRBJ2-1; D ambiguous. V lost 3 bases and J lost 5, with 5 bases in between. CDR3 size: 12 residues. Per germline, CDR1 MNHNS and CDR2 SASEGT.

This clone has a handful of counts. This chain links TRBV7-2 with TRBJ1-1, with D possibly TRBD1 on 5 matching bases. V shed 7 bases and J shed 8 bases, with 17 bases lying between them. This CDR3 is built from 13 residues. The germline gives CDR1 SGHTA, CDR2 FQGNSA. CDR3 sequence reads: CASNNIGGSEAFF. CDR3 nucleotide sequence: TGTGCCAGCAACAACATTGGGGGGTCAGAAGCTTTCTTT. Filled out from reference TRBV7-2 and TRBJ1-1, the complete variable domain reads GAGVSQSPSNKVTEKGKDVELRCDPISGHTALYWYRQSLGQGLEFLIYFQGNSAPDKSGLPSDRFSAERTGGSVSTLTIQRTQQEDSAVYLCASNNIGGSEAFFGQGTRLTVV.

This sequence joins TRBV5-6 and TRBJ2-2, with D perhaps matching TRBD1 (6 bases). Germline CDR1 SGHDT, CDR2 YYEEEE. Trimming took off 5 bases at V and 8 bases at J, with 13 bases between the two ends. The CDR3 contains 13 residues. The CDR3 nucleotides are TGTGCCAGCAGTTCCCGGACAGATGGGGAGCTGTTTTTT. Protein product: CASSSRTDGELFF.

This chain connects TRBV4-3 to TRBJ2-7; 8 bases map to TRBD2. This CDR3 is 15 amino acids long. J gave up 4 bases and V 1 base, and 6 bases lay outside the gene matches. The germline CDR1 and CDR2 sequences are LGHNA and YSLEER. CDR3 in DNA: TGCGCCAGCAGCCAAGGTGCGGGGGGTGGGTACGAGCAGTACTTC. It specifies CASSQGAGGGYEQYF.

The gene calls are TRBV7-2 and TRBJ1-5; 9 bases are shared with TRBD1. Germline lookup yields CDR1 SGHTA and CDR2 FQGNSA. The CDR3 sequence is 16 residues long. The junction had 7 bases not matched to a gene; V was cut back by 4 bases and J by 3 bases. The CDR3 sequence is CASSSEGQGFNQPQHF. DNA of the CDR3: TGTGCCAGCAGCTCAGAGGGACAGGGATTCAATCAGCCCCAGCATTTT.

V gene TRBV6-2 or TRBV6-3 combines with J gene TRBJ1-2; TRBD1 agrees at 8 bases. Germline assignment: CDR1 MNHEY and CDR2 SVGEGT. The J segment lost 4 bases and the V segment lost 6 bases, leaving 19 bases of the junction unmatched. The CDR3 loop spans 18 amino acids. The CDR3 here is CASSRPTSWDRSGYGYTF. DNA of the CDR3: TGTGCCAGCAGCCGCCCCACGAGCTGGGACAGGTCTGGCTATGGCTACACCTTC.

The chain links TRBV27 to TRBJ2-5; 13 bases agree with TRBD2. V dropped 8 bases and J dropped 5; count of bases not matched to a gene: 11. The CDR3 contains 16 residues. The germline V gene encodes CDR1 MNHEY and CDR2 SMNVEV (reference sequence). The CDR3 DNA reads as TGTGCCAGCGCCCCCCGACTAGCGGGAGGTGGGGAGACCCAGTACTTC. This codes for CASAPRLAGGGETQYF.

The chain employs TRBV5-1 and TRBJ2-2; D gene uncertain. Germline V gene lookup returns CDR1 SGHRS and CDR2 YFSETQ. V was shortened by 5 bases and J by 1 base, with 9 bases between the two germline ends. This CDR3 contains 14 residues. DNA for the CDR3: TGCGCCAGCAGTGTCCAAAGGAACACCGGGGAGCTGTTTTTT. Its protein is CASSVQRNTGELFF.

The chain couples TRBV18 to TRBJ1-5; 8 positions agree with TRBD1. V shed 6 bases, J shed 1 base, and the junction held 5 bases outside the gene matches. CDR1 and CDR2 from the germline V gene are KGHSH and LQKENI. This CDR3 contains 15 residues. The CDR3 sequence: CASSGQGQSNQPQHF. The CDR3 coding sequence is TGTGCCAGCTCCGGACAGGGACAGAGCAATCAGCCCCAGCATTTT.

This chain links TRBV4-3 with TRBJ2-3; D ambiguous. The V gene's germline CDR1 is LGHNA and CDR2 YSLEER. This CDR3 comprises 17 residues. V dropped 0 bases and J dropped 0 bases, with 13 bases sitting between them. The CDR3 region has the DNA TGCGCCAGCAGCCAAGATGTCCAAGCCGCTAGCACAGATACGCAGTATTTT. Its translation: CASSQDVQAASTDTQYF.

This clone has only one observation. This chain uses TRBV7-2 with TRBJ1-2; 7 bases are a match to TRBD1. The CDR3 runs to 18 residues. Looked up from germline, CDR1 is SGHTA and CDR2 is FQGNSA. Trimming cost V 1 base and J 4 bases; bases outside gene matches: 15. The CDR3 DNA follows: TGTGCCAGCAGCTTAGTTGACGAAGGGGGCGTTTCTTTCTATGGCTACACCTTC. Translated: CASSLVDEGGVSFYGYTF.

The rearrangement joins TRBV6-5 to TRBJ1-2; a possible D gene is TRBD1 (5 bases). With 3 bases removed from V and 2 bases from J, the gap between germline ends came to 10 bases. The CDR3 spans 14 residues. Germline V gene lookup returns CDR1 MNHEY and CDR2 SVGAGI. DNA of the CDR3: TGTGCCAGCAGTTATATTACAGGCAACTATGGCTACACCTTC. Protein: CASSYITGNYGYTF.

The chain has TRBV4-1 and TRBJ1-1; tentative D call: TRBD1 (5 bases). This CDR3 has 16 amino acids. Trimming took off 1 base at V and 3 bases at J, with 15 bases between the two ends. CDR1 MGHRA and CDR2 YSYEKL come from the germline V gene. The CDR3 DNA follows: TGCGCCAGCAGCCAAGGTTATAGGGGAGTGTACACTGAAGCTTTCTTT. Its translation: CASSQGYRGVYTEAFF.

This chain uses TRBV14 with TRBJ2-2, with D possibly TRBD1 on 6 matching bases. The germline gives CDR1 SGHDN, CDR2 FVKESK. The CDR3 is 14 amino acids. Trimming cost V 6 bases and J 1 base, with 9 bases left between them. The CDR3 DNA reads TGTGCCAGCAGGGGCAGGGGGAACACCGGGGAGCTGTTTTTT. This gives the protein CASRGRGNTGELFF.

The DNA of the CDR3 is TGTGCCAGCAGCGATGGGTTAAGTTCACCCCTCCACTTT. Encoded protein: CASSDGLSSPLHF. This rearrangement joins TRBV9 to TRBJ1-6, with D unresolved. Deletions cut 3 bases from V and 9 bases from J, with 10 bases between. The CDR3 is made up of 13 amino acids. CDR1 and CDR2 (germline): SGDLS, YYNGEE.